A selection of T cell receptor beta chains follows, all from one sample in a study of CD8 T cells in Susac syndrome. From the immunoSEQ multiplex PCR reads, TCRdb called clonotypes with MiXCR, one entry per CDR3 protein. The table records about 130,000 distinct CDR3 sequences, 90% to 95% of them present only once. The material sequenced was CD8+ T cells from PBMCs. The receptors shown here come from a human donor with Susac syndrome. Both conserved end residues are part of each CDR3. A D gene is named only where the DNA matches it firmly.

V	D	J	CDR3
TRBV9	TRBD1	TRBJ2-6	CASSGQGGGANVLTF
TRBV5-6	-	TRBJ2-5	CASSLRVAFQETQYF
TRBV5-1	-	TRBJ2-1	CASNTPDRPYEQFF
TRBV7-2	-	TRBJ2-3	CASSFGTERGEADTQYF
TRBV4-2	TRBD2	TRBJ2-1	CASSPGTSGYNEQFF
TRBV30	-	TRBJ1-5	CAWHHGGGQPQHF
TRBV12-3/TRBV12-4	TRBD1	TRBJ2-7	CASFGGDRGSYEQYF
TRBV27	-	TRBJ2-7	CASSPWGAGEQYF
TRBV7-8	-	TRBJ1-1	CASSLGVMNTEAFF
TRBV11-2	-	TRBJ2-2	CASSSASGELFF
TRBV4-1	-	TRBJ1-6	CASSPRTVNNSPLHF